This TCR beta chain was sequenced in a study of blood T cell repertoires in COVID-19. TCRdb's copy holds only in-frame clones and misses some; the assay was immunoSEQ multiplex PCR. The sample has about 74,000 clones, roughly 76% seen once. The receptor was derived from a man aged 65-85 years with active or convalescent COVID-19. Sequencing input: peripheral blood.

CDR3 protein: CASSFYPNTEAFF. In DNA form, the CDR3 reads TGTGCCAGTAGCTTCTACCCGAACACTGAAGCTTTCTTT. The genes are TRBV19 and TRBJ1-1, with D unresolved. The V gene lost 6 bases and the J gene lost 1 base, with 9 bases spanning the gap. Per germline, CDR1 LNHDA and CDR2 SQIVND (reference sequence). The CDR3 contains 13 residues.